Shown below are 17 T cell receptor beta chains from a single sample sequenced in a study of blood T cells in healthy people across ages. Alongside a J-beta primer mix, a sample-barcoded 5' primer served in a second PCR lasting about 6 to 11 cycles. TCRdb passed the 5' RACE reads through MiXCR, listing each CDR3 protein once. The data contain under 1 million distinct CDR3 sequences, around 42% of them singletons. Sequenced: blood. The receptors originated from a man aged 55 to 70 in good health.

This chain links TRBV12-3 or TRBV12-4 with TRBJ2-1; a possible D gene is TRBD2 (6 bases). V was shortened by 5 bases and J by 11 bases, with 13 bases between the two germline ends. CDR3 length: 12 amino acids. The CDR3, as DNA: TGTGCCAGCAGTAGAAGCGGGCCCCAGCAGTTCTTC. It codes for CASSRSGPQQFF.

There are many counts of this clonotype. The V gene is TRBV20-1, the J gene TRBJ1-4; 9 bases match TRBD1. Losses at the gene ends were 1 base for V and 6 bases for J; bases not matched to a gene: 6. From germline, CDR1 is DFQATT and CDR2 SNEGSKA (reference sequence). The CDR3 is 15 amino acids. CDR3 protein: CSARAGDRVDEKLFF. In DNA form, the CDR3 reads TGCAGTGCTAGAGCGGGGGACAGGGTGGATGAAAAACTGTTTTTT.

This chain links TRBV15 with TRBJ1-2; 7 bases are shared with TRBD1. The CDR3 sequence is 16 residues long. The junction had 8 bases not matched to a gene; V was cut back by 0 bases and J by 4 bases. Germline CDR1 is LNHNV and CDR2 is YYDKDF (reference sequence). The CDR3, as DNA: TGTGCCACCAGCAGAGATGGTGGACAGGCGAGCTATGGCTACACCTTC. Translation: CATSRDGGQASYGYTF.

The rearrangement links TRBV27 to TRBJ1-5; 10 nucleotides agree with TRBD1. The germline gives CDR1 MNHEY, CDR2 SMNVEV (reference sequence). This CDR3 has 17 residues. V lost 6 bases to trimming and J lost 5 bases; unmatched junction nucleotides: 13. The CDR3 loop reads CASRAGTGVSAYQPQHF. CDR3 in DNA: TGTGCCAGCAGGGCCGGGACAGGGGTCTCGGCTTATCAGCCCCAGCATTTT.

The table lists this clonotype with many counts. The chain uses TRBV24-1 and TRBJ2-2; D call uncertain. V lost 5 bases and J lost 2, with 8 bases in between. Germline CDR1 KGHDR, CDR2 SFDVKD. The CDR3 totals 14 residues. DNA of the CDR3: TGTGCCACCAGTGGCCACAGTAACACCGGGGAGCTGTTTTTT. It translates to CATSGHSNTGELFF.

The CDR3 sequence is CASSAGRQNEAFF. CDR3 DNA sequence: TGTGCCAGCAGCGCGGGACGACAGAATGAAGCTTTCTTT. J is TRBJ1-1 and V is TRBV9, with D perhaps TRBD1 (5 bases). The germline V gene has CDR1 SGDLS and CDR2 YYNGEE. Trimming stripped 3 bases from V and 7 bases from J, with 13 bases between. The CDR3 length is 13 residues.

The genes are TRBV7-3 and TRBJ2-3; D uncertain. V was shortened by 4 bases and J by 6 bases, with 14 bases between the two germline ends. The germline gives CDR1 SGHTA, CDR2 FQGTGA. This CDR3 region has 14 residues. The CDR3 nucleotides read TGTGCCAGCAGCTCCGATAGAAGAGGCGATACGCAGTATTTT. The encoded protein is CASSSDRRGDTQYF.

This clonotype was detected ten times or more. The chain joins TRBV6-2 or TRBV6-3 to TRBJ2-4; D gene uncertain. Germline V gives CDR1 MNHEY, CDR2 SVGEGT. CDR3 length equals 11 residues. V gave up 2 bases and J gave up 15 bases, with 11 bases separating them. The CDR3 region is CASSYRDSWYF. In DNA, the CDR3 is TGTGCCAGCAGTTACCGAGACTCTTGGTACTTC.

This clonotype was picked up a small number of times. The chain uses TRBV29-1 and TRBJ2-3, with 14 bases aligning to TRBD2. V shed 4 bases and J 2 bases; nucleotides not matched to a gene: 5. CDR1 SQVTM and CDR2 ANQGSEA come from the germline V gene. The CDR3 has 16 residues. Here the CDR3 reads CSVGRLAGGITDTQYF. The DNA of the CDR3 is TGCAGCGTTGGTAGACTAGCGGGGGGGATCACAGATACGCAGTATTTT.

In its sample, this clonotype was seen a few times. The V call is TRBV30, the J call TRBJ2-7; TRBD1 is a possible D gene (5 bases). Looked up from germline, CDR1 is GTSNPN and CDR2 is SVGIG (reference sequence). The CDR3 is 14 residues long. The V end was cut by 0 bases, the J end by 5 bases, with 14 bases between. DNA for the CDR3: TGTGCCTGGAGTGTACAAGGGGCTAGGAACGAGCAGTACTTC. As protein: CAWSVQGARNEQYF.

The DNA for the CDR3 is TGTGCCAGCAGCCCGGACAGTAAAGAGACCCAGTACTTC. It encodes CASSPDSKETQYF. This chain links TRBV5-5 with TRBJ2-5; D might be TRBD1 (6 bases). The V gene lost 4 bases and the J gene lost 3 bases, with 10 bases spanning the gap. Germline-derived CDR1 and CDR2 are SGHKS and YYEKEE (reference sequence). CDR3 length equals 13 residues.

V and J are TRBV4-3 and TRBJ2-1, with D unresolved. Between the trimmed V and J ends, which lost 0 bases and 8 bases, there was a span of 8 bases. This CDR3 region has 13 residues. Germline lookup yields CDR1 LGHNA and CDR2 YSLEER. In DNA, the CDR3 is TGCGCCAGCAGCCAAGAACGGGTTTATGAGCAGTTCTTC. It is translated as CASSQERVYEQFF.

This clonotype was seen a few times. The chain uses TRBV7-2 and TRBJ2-5, with a weak D call TRBD2 (7 bases). The germline V gene encodes CDR1 SGHTA and CDR2 FQGNSA. This CDR3 has 14 amino acids. V lost 6 bases and J lost 0, with 11 bases in between. CDR3 bases: TGTGCCAGCAGGGGGGGGCTGTACCAAGAGACCCAGTACTTC. The encoded protein is CASRGGLYQETQYF.

The chain joins TRBV3-1 to TRBJ1-4, with D unclear. The CDR3 is 15 amino acids. Trimming shortened V by 1 base and J by 5 bases, and 11 bases separated the two germline ends. Germline CDR1 is LGHDT and CDR2 is YNNKEL (reference sequence). CDR3 sequence (DNA): TGTGCCAGCAGCCAAGGGGAGTCCAGAAATGAAAAACTGTTTTTT. This sequence encodes CASSQGESRNEKLFF. The full variable domain, with the rest looked up from reference TRBV3-1 and TRBJ1-4, is DTAVSQTPKYLVTQMGNDKSIKCEQNLGHDTMYWYKQDSKKFLKIMFSYNNKELIINETVPNRFSPKSPDKAHLNLHINSLELGDSAVYFCASSQGESRNEKLFFGSGTQLSVL.

The chain has TRBV11-1 and TRBJ1-1; 7 nucleotides align to TRBD1. The CDR3 sequence is 12 residues long. V lost 5 bases and J lost 8; bases outside the gene matches: 5. Germline values: CDR1 SGHAT, CDR2 FQDESV (reference sequence). The CDR3 loop is CASSKDRIEAFF. DNA for the CDR3: TGTGCCAGCAGCAAGGACAGGATAGAAGCTTTCTTT.

This rearrangement joins TRBV12-3 or TRBV12-4 to TRBJ2-4, with 8 positions matching TRBD1. Unmatched junction bases numbered 4, after V lost 5 bases and J lost 4 bases. There are 14 residues in the CDR3. CDR3 bases: TGTGCCAGCAGTCCCCGGGACAGGAAAAACATTCAGTACTTC. Encoded protein: CASSPRDRKNIQYF.

V gene TRBV4-3 combines with J gene TRBJ2-5; 10 bases are a match to TRBD2. Germline loops: CDR1 LGHNA, CDR2 YSLEER. V trimming: 0 bases; J trimming: 5 bases; junction bases outside the gene matches: 3. The CDR3 runs 15 residues. The CDR3 DNA is TGCGCCAGCAGCCAAGAAACTAGCGGGGTGGAGACCCAGTACTTC. Its translation: CASSQETSGVETQYF.